This entry is about one T cell receptor (beta chain). Its antigen remains unidentified. This sample is drawn from a study of T cell responses to AZD1222 COVID-19 vaccine. Study-level information: The study pooled second doses at about 4 or about 12 weeks.

The table came from immunoSEQ multiplex PCR; TCRdb's copy has only in-frame clones and leaves some out. The repertoire holds some 95,000 clones, with about 89% as singletons. Study-level findings and limits: AZD1222 recipients seropositive at baseline numbered only six. Every sample of the repertoires postdated the peak T cell response.

The sequence was collected from an adult in good health. Source: peripheral blood, taken on day 0 of AZD1222 vaccination.

Here the CDR3 DNA reads TGTGCCAGCAGCCCAAGTCAGGTGGGAAGAAATCAGCCCCAGCATTTT. It specifies CASSPSQVGRNQPQHF. This chain links TRBV7-4 with TRBJ1-5; D ambiguous. This CDR3 has 16 amino acids. Germline CDR1 SGHVT, CDR2 SQSDAQ. The ends were cut back, 5 bases at V and 4 bases at J, with 18 bases in the middle.